The rows below give T cell receptor beta chains drawn from one sample of a study of cytomegalovirus exposure and HLA in healthy donors. Using immunoSEQ multiplex PCR, the repertoire was profiled, and TCRdb retains in-frame clones only, with some absent. The sample shows over 45,000 clones, about 80% of them seen only once. Sequencing input: PBMCs. Every receptor here comes from a man aged 25 to 40 in good health and CMV-seronegative. Each CDR3 is given with its conserved first and last residue. D genes are given only for firm matches. Clone size is stated in some rows and not others, as once, few, many or a class when expanded.

v_call	clone_size	j_call	d_call	cdr3_aa	cdr3_nt
TRBV7-2	.	TRBJ2-5	TRBD2	CASSPYPPTSGRIKETQYF	TGTGCCAGCAGCCCCTATCCCCCAACTAGCGGGAGGATAAAAGAGACCCAGTACTTC
TRBV13	.	TRBJ2-5	.	CASSLGGVGETQYF	TGTGCCAGCAGCTTAGGCGGGGTTGGAGAGACCCAGTACTTC
TRBV4-1	.	TRBJ2-2	.	CASSPAGPNTGELFF	TGCGCCAGCAGCCCAGCGGGCCCGAACACCGGGGAGCTGTTTTTT
TRBV5-4	.	TRBJ2-7	TRBD2	CASSPPGGIYEQYF	TGTGCCAGCAGCCCTCCGGGGGGGATCTACGAGCAGTACTTC
TRBV27	.	TRBJ2-3	.	CASNFLRSTDTQYF	TGTGCCAGCAATTTCTTGCGGAGCACAGATACGCAGTATTTT
TRBV18	.	TRBJ1-5	.	CASSPSGGSIEDQPQHF	TGTGCCAGCTCGCCCTCGGGGGGGTCGATTGAGGATCAGCCCCAGCATTTT
TRBV5-4	.	TRBJ2-5	TRBD2	CASSPGGGLAGAAQYF	TGTGCCAGCAGCCCTGGAGGAGGACTAGCGGGGGCGGCCCAGTACTTC
TRBV7-8	.	TRBJ2-1	TRBD2	CASSFRTSGDHNEQFF	TGTGCCAGCAGCTTTCGGACTAGCGGGGACCACAATGAGCAGTTCTTC
TRBV9	.	TRBJ1-6	TRBD1	CASSVRWGQGDSPLHF	TGTGCCAGCAGCGTTCGGTGGGGACAGGGAGATTCACCCCTCCACTTT
TRBV27	.	TRBJ2-1	TRBD2	CASSSGLADTFHEQFF	TGTGCCAGCAGTTCCGGACTAGCGGACACCTTCCATGAGCAGTTCTTC
TRBV4-3	.	TRBJ2-7	TRBD1	CASSQDGGTGGYEQYF	TGCGCCAGCAGCCAAGATGGGGGGACAGGGGGCTACGAGCAGTACTTC
TRBV6-5	few	TRBJ1-2	TRBD1	CASRPLDRENRYTF	TGTGCCAGCAGGCCCCTGGACAGGGAAAATCGCTACACCTTC
TRBV7-9	.	TRBJ2-7	.	CASSLAVGASYEQYF	TGTGCCAGCAGCTTAGCGGTGGGGGCGTCCTACGAGCAGTACTTC
TRBV4-3	.	TRBJ1-2	TRBD1	CASSWFRGLGYTF	TGCGCCAGCAGCTGGTTCAGGGGGCTTGGCTACACCTTC
TRBV7-6	.	TRBJ2-1	.	CASSWSAPNEQFF	TGTGCCAGCAGCTGGAGTGCCCCCAATGAGCAGTTCTTC